This is a list of T cell receptor beta chains from one sample in a study of Graves' ophthalmopathy and Graves' hyperthyroidism. In TCRdb, the multiplex PCR reads were re-called with MiXCR into one record per CDR3 protein. The repertoire holds 350,000 to 450,000 distinct CDR3 sequences, with approximately 16% as singletons. What was sequenced was peripheral blood. The receptors shown here come from a woman aged 18-29 years with Graves' ophthalmopathy. CDR3s include the opening cysteine and the closing phenylalanine or tryptophan. The D gene is left open where the match is weak. Size values are once, few and many counts, or a class for expanded clones, and some rows have none.

j_call: TRBJ1-1
d_call: -
clone_size: many
v_call: TRBV6-1
cdr3_nt: TGTGCCAGCAGTGAGACCGGCCTCACTGAAGCTTTCTTT
cdr3_aa: CASSETGLTEAFF

j_call: TRBJ2-7
d_call: -
clone_size: many
v_call: TRBV30
cdr3_nt: TGTGCCTGGAGTGCGACGTGGGGGACCCTATCCTACGAGCAGTACTTC
cdr3_aa: CAWSATWGTLSYEQYF

j_call: TRBJ2-4
d_call: TRBD1
clone_size: many
v_call: TRBV15
cdr3_nt: TGTGCCACCAGCAGAGAGGGGACAGGACTAGCCAAAAACATTCAGTACTTC
cdr3_aa: CATSREGTGLAKNIQYF

j_call: TRBJ1-1
d_call: -
clone_size: many
v_call: TRBV29-1
cdr3_nt: TGCAGCGTTGGAGGAGGGCAGGCTGAAGCTTTCTTT
cdr3_aa: CSVGGGQAEAFF

j_call: TRBJ2-2
d_call: TRBD2
clone_size: few
v_call: TRBV15
cdr3_nt: TGTGCCACCGGGGAGGCGGGGGGGTCACCCGGGGAGCTGTTTTTT
cdr3_aa: CATGEAGGSPGELFF

j_call: TRBJ2-7
d_call: -
clone_size: many
v_call: TRBV4-1
cdr3_nt: TGCGCCAGCAGCCAAGAGACCTCATACGAGCAGTACTTC
cdr3_aa: CASSQETSYEQYF

j_call: TRBJ2-7
d_call: TRBD2
clone_size: many
v_call: TRBV6-5
cdr3_nt: TGTTCAGCGGGGGTCGGGGGAGAGCAGCACTTC
cdr3_aa: CSAGVGGEQHF

j_call: TRBJ2-7
d_call: TRBD2
clone_size: many
v_call: TRBV11-2
cdr3_nt: TGTGCCAGCAGCCCATCCCCCATATGGCGGGAGAAAACGTACGAGCAGTACTTC
cdr3_aa: CASSPSPIWREKTYEQYF

j_call: TRBJ2-5
d_call: TRBD2
clone_size: many
v_call: TRBV25-1
cdr3_nt: TGTGCCAGCAGGGGTGAGGGACTAGCGGGGATAGAGACCCAGTACTTC
cdr3_aa: CASRGEGLAGIETQYF

j_call: TRBJ2-4
d_call: -
clone_size: many
v_call: TRBV11-1
cdr3_nt: TGTGCCAGCAGTCGGGAGCAAAACATTCAGTACTTC
cdr3_aa: CASSREQNIQYF

j_call: TRBJ1-2
d_call: TRBD1
clone_size: many
v_call: TRBV28
cdr3_nt: TGTGCCAGCAGTTCCCCCCCGGGACAGTATGGCTACACCTTC
cdr3_aa: CASSSPPGQYGYTF

j_call: TRBJ2-2
d_call: -
clone_size: many
v_call: TRBV2
cdr3_nt: TGTGCCAGCAGTAAAAGGACAAAGAACACCGGGGAGCTGTTTTTT
cdr3_aa: CASSKRTKNTGELFF

j_call: TRBJ1-1
d_call: -
clone_size: -
v_call: TRBV6-1
cdr3_nt: TGTGCCAGCAGTGAACTGGGGGCAGCAACTGAAGCTTTCTTT
cdr3_aa: CASSELGAATEAFF

j_call: TRBJ1-1
d_call: -
clone_size: many
v_call: TRBV5-8
cdr3_nt: TGTGCCAGCAGCTGGCCTGGATGGAACACTGAAGCTTTCTTT
cdr3_aa: CASSWPGWNTEAFF

j_call: TRBJ2-4
d_call: TRBD2
clone_size: many
v_call: TRBV6-5
cdr3_nt: TGTGCCAGCAGTTACGGGCTAGCGGGAGTTGCCAAAAACATTCAGTACTTC
cdr3_aa: CASSYGLAGVAKNIQYF

j_call: TRBJ1-6
d_call: -
clone_size: many
v_call: TRBV27
cdr3_nt: TGTGCCAGCAGTCATCCTAATGAGGCCCTCCACTTT
cdr3_aa: CASSHPNEALHF

j_call: TRBJ1-2
d_call: -
clone_size: -
v_call: TRBV6-4
cdr3_nt: TGTGCCAGCAGTGATGAGTACGGCAACTACTATGGCTACACCTTC
cdr3_aa: CASSDEYGNYYGYTF

j_call: TRBJ2-5
d_call: TRBD1
clone_size: many
v_call: TRBV5-6
cdr3_nt: TGTGCCAGCAGCAGGGGCAGGGGGTTTTGGGAGACCCAGTACTTC
cdr3_aa: CASSRGRGFWETQYF

j_call: TRBJ2-7
d_call: -
clone_size: many
v_call: TRBV6-1
cdr3_nt: TGTGCCAGTTGGAGTAGGGTAACCTACGAGCAGTACTTC
cdr3_aa: CASWSRVTYEQYF

j_call: TRBJ1-1
d_call: -
clone_size: many
v_call: TRBV28
cdr3_nt: TGTGCCAGCAGGCGGGATTACACTGAAGCTTTCTTT
cdr3_aa: CASRRDYTEAFF

j_call: TRBJ1-3
d_call: -
clone_size: -
v_call: TRBV18
cdr3_nt: TGTGCCAGCTCACCACAGGGGGATTACCGTCGGAACCCCGGAAACACCATATATTTT
cdr3_aa: CASSPQGDYRRNPGNTIYF

j_call: TRBJ2-7
d_call: -
clone_size: -
v_call: TRBV13
cdr3_nt: TGTGCCAGCAGCTCCGGTCTGGAGGCCAGCTCCTACGAGCAGTACTTC
cdr3_aa: CASSSGLEASSYEQYF

j_call: TRBJ1-2
d_call: -
clone_size: -
v_call: TRBV28
cdr3_nt: TGTGCCAGCCGAGGGGGACATGTGTATTACTATGGCTACACCTTC
cdr3_aa: CASRGGHVYYYGYTF

j_call: TRBJ2-2
d_call: TRBD1
clone_size: many
v_call: TRBV6-1
cdr3_nt: TGTGCCAGCAGTGGGACAGGGAATCGGTGGGAGCTGTTTTTT
cdr3_aa: CASSGTGNRWELFF

j_call: TRBJ1-5
d_call: -
clone_size: few
v_call: TRBV4-3
cdr3_nt: TGCGCCAGCAGCCAAGACAGGGGCGGTCAGCCCCAGCATTTT
cdr3_aa: CASSQDRGGQPQHF

j_call: TRBJ2-7
d_call: -
clone_size: many
v_call: TRBV2
cdr3_nt: TGTGCCAGCAGAGGCAGTTTGATTTACTACGAGCAGTACTTC
cdr3_aa: CASRGSLIYYEQYF